Presented here are 20 T cell receptor beta chains from one specimen sequenced in a study of T-cell memory formation after mild COVID-19. MiXCR, run by TCRdb on the 5' RACE reads, gives a single entry per CDR3 protein. The data contain 250,000 to 350,000 distinct CDR3 sequences, approximately 19% of them singletons. Sample: PBMCs or a T cell subset sorted from them (not recorded which). The receptors derive from a man aged 18 to 29 who had mild COVID-19 (a few samples of this study predate the infection). Cell type and time point are not known.

Only a few counts were recorded for this clonotype. The chain uses TRBV27 and TRBJ1-2; 7 nucleotides match TRBD1. Germline CDR1 and CDR2: MNHEY and SMNVEV (reference sequence). V gave up 8 bases and J gave up 6 bases; unmatched junction bases: 12. The CDR3 spans 14 residues. The CDR3 DNA is TGTGCCAGCCGGCCGGGACAGACGCCCGATGGCTACACCTTC. This sequence encodes CASRPGQTPDGYTF.

The chain recombines TRBV5-1 with TRBJ1-4; D gene uncertain. The CDR3 spans 15 residues. Germline V lookup: CDR1 SGHRS, CDR2 YFSETQ. Between the trimmed V and J ends, which lost 1 base and 0 bases, there was a span of 7 bases. CDR3 loop: CASSLKGSTNEKLFF. CDR3 coding DNA: TGCGCCAGCAGCTTGAAGGGTTCAACTAATGAAAAACTGTTTTTT.

In its sample, this clonotype was seen many times. V and J are TRBV20-1 and TRBJ1-2; D is unresolved. Looked up from germline, CDR1 is DFQATT and CDR2 is SNEGSKA (reference sequence). V shed 4 bases and J shed 6 bases, with 18 bases lying between them. The CDR3 is 14 amino acids. CDR3 sequence reads: CSAIIPGAHDGYTF. Written as DNA, the CDR3 is TGCAGTGCTATAATACCAGGCGCCCATGATGGCTACACCTTC.

This clonotype was picked up a small number of times. The rearrangement links TRBV5-1 to TRBJ2-3; 10 bases match TRBD2. J was trimmed by 4 bases and V by 0 bases; bases with no gene match: 5. CDR1 and CDR2 from the germline V gene are SGHRS and YFSETQ. The CDR3 is made up of 16 amino acids. The CDR3 loop is CASSLASGGAADTQYF. CDR3 bases: TGCGCCAGCAGCTTGGCGAGCGGGGGGGCCGCAGATACGCAGTATTTT.

This clonotype was counted between two and nine times. V usage is TRBV13 and J usage is TRBJ2-7; TRBD1 matches 8 bases. V lost 0 bases, J lost 2 bases, and 3 bases stayed unmatched. Per the germline V gene, CDR1 is PRHDT and CDR2 is FYEKMQ (reference sequence). The CDR3 covers 15 residues. In DNA, the CDR3 is TGTGCCAGCAGCTTAGGAGGACAGGGACCCTACGAGCAGTACTTC. Translating it yields CASSLGGQGPYEQYF.

The chain is built from TRBV19 and TRBJ2-7, with 9 bases fitting TRBD2. V shed 7 bases, J shed 4 bases, and the junction held 11 bases outside the gene matches. The CDR3 covers 15 residues. The V gene's germline CDR1 is LNHDA and CDR2 SQIVND (reference sequence). The CDR3 coding sequence is TGTGCCAGTACCCCTGAGGCGGGGGGGGTTTACGAGCAGTACTTC. As protein: CASTPEAGGVYEQYF.

The chain employs TRBV2 and TRBJ1-3, with D unclear. The CDR3 covers 13 residues. Per germline, CDR1 SNHLY and CDR2 FYNNEI. Trimming took off 4 bases at V and 0 bases at J, with 4 bases between the two ends. CDR3 sequence reads: CASSGNSGNTIYF. In DNA, the CDR3 is TGTGCCAGCAGTGGGAACTCTGGAAACACCATATATTTT.

This chain connects TRBV5-1 to TRBJ2-1, with 9 bases identical to TRBD1. Germline lookup yields CDR1 SGHRS and CDR2 YFSETQ. Trimming cost V 4 bases and J 7 bases; bases outside gene matches: 6. CDR3 length: 14 amino acids. The CDR3 reads CASSAQGAGNEQFF. The CDR3 DNA reads as TGCGCCAGCAGCGCACAGGGGGCTGGAAATGAGCAGTTCTTC. The whole variable domain, filled in from reference TRBV5-1 and TRBJ2-1, reads KAGVTQTPRYLIKTRGQQVTLSCSPISGHRSVSWYQQTPGQGLQFLFEYFSETQRNKGNFPGRFSGRQFSNSRSEMNVSTLELGDSALYLCASSAQGAGNEQFFGPGTRLTVL.

The sample holds a few counts of this clonotype. This sequence joins TRBV5-1 and TRBJ1-1; the D is unclear. CDR1 and CDR2 (germline): SGHRS, YFSETQ. This CDR3 has 14 residues. Trimming removed 1 base at V and 1 base at J, with 8 bases between. The CDR3 region has the DNA TGCGCCAGCAGCTTGAACGGGGAGAACACTGAAGCTTTCTTT. The encoded protein is CASSLNGENTEAFF. Drawing the rest from reference TRBV5-1 and TRBJ1-1, the complete variable domain is KAGVTQTPRYLIKTRGQQVTLSCSPISGHRSVSWYQQTPGQGLQFLFEYFSETQRNKGNFPGRFSGRQFSNSRSEMNVSTLELGDSALYLCASSLNGENTEAFFGQGTRLTVV.

This clonotype was detected a few times. V gene TRBV19 combines with J gene TRBJ1-1; D is possibly TRBD1 (6 bases). With 5 bases removed from V and 5 bases from J, the gap between germline ends came to 18 bases. The CDR3 extends over 15 amino acids. CDR1 and CDR2 (germline): LNHDA, SQIVND (reference sequence). CDR3 loop: CASSPLRGGRTEAFF. CDR3 nucleotide sequence: TGTGCCAGTAGTCCCCTTAGGGGGGGGCGAACTGAAGCTTTCTTT. The entire variable domain, with the rest obtained from reference TRBV19 and TRBJ1-1, is as follows: DGGITQSPKYLFRKEGQNVTLSCEQNLNHDAMYWYRQDPGQGLRLIYYSQIVNDFQKGDIAEGYSVSREKKESFPLTVTSAQKNPTAFYLCASSPLRGGRTEAFFGQGTRLTVV.

The rearrangement joins TRBV7-2 to TRBJ2-3; TRBD2 agrees at 11 bases. Germline V CDR1 and CDR2: SGHTA, FQGNSA. The CDR3 is 16 amino acids. V shed 1 base, J shed 4 bases, and the junction held 4 bases outside the gene matches. The DNA of the CDR3 is TGTGCCAGCAGCTTAGTTAGCGGGGGGGCACCAGATACGCAGTATTTT. Its translation: CASSLVSGGAPDTQYF.

This clonotype was seen only a few times. The chain carries TRBV10-3 and TRBJ2-5; 12 nucleotides match TRBD2. This CDR3 region has 14 residues. The germline gives CDR1 ENHRY, CDR2 SYGVKD. V dropped 7 bases and J dropped 5; count of bases not matched to a gene: 5. The CDR3 loop is CAITASGGAETQYF. DNA for the CDR3: TGTGCCATCACCGCTAGCGGGGGGGCGGAGACCCAGTACTTC.

This clonotype came up a few times. The chain carries TRBV6-6 and TRBJ1-5, with TRBD1 matching over 10 bases. The CDR3 is made up of 15 amino acids. Unmatched junction bases numbered 7, after V lost 6 bases and J lost 5 bases. Per germline, CDR1 MNHNY and CDR2 SVGAGI (reference sequence). This chain's CDR3 is CASSSGQGVYQPQHF. CDR3 nucleotides: TGTGCCAGCAGCTCCGGACAGGGGGTATATCAGCCCCAGCATTTT.

This clonotype has only a few counts. The chain is built from TRBV24-1 and TRBJ2-5, with D hard to call. The germline V gene encodes CDR1 KGHDR and CDR2 SFDVKD. Trimming cost V 4 bases and J 5 bases, with 4 bases left between them. The CDR3 is made up of 11 amino acids. The CDR3 loop is CATSEWETQYF. The CDR3, as DNA: TGTGCCACCAGTGAGTGGGAGACCCAGTACTTC.

The rearrangement joins TRBV18 to TRBJ1-5, with 7 bases matching TRBD1. CDR1 and CDR2 (germline): KGHSH, LQKENI. V lost 5 bases to trimming and J lost 8 bases; unmatched junction nucleotides: 6. This CDR3 region has 13 residues. The DNA of the CDR3 is TGTGCCAGCTCAGCGACAGGGTTGGAGCCCCAGCATTTT. Encoded protein: CASSATGLEPQHF. Looking up the rest from reference TRBV18 and TRBJ1-5 gives the full variable domain: NAGVMQNPRHLVRRRGQEARLRCSPMKGHSHVYWYRQLPEEGLKFMVYLQKENIIDESGMPKERFSAEFPKEGPSILRIQQVVRGDSAAYFCASSATGLEPQHFGDGTRLSIL.

V usage is TRBV9 and J usage is TRBJ1-4; 8 bases align to TRBD1. Germline V lookup: CDR1 SGDLS, CDR2 YYNGEE. V shed 4 bases and J 6 bases; nucleotides not matched to a gene: 8. This CDR3 is built from 15 residues. The CDR3 loop is CASSTETGEYEKLFF. In DNA form, the CDR3 reads TGTGCCAGCAGCACCGAGACAGGGGAATATGAAAAACTGTTTTTT. Full variable domain (missing parts from reference TRBV9 and TRBJ1-4): DSGVTQTPKHLITATGQRVTLRCSPRSGDLSVYWYQQSLDQGLQFLIQYYNGEERAKGNILERFSAQQFPDLHSELNLSSLELGDSALYFCASSTETGEYEKLFFGSGTQLSVL.

This clonotype was picked up a small number of times. The genes are TRBV27 and TRBJ1-1, with D hard to call. Germline V gene sequence: CDR1 MNHEY, CDR2 SMNVEV (reference sequence). V gave up 5 bases and J gave up 4 bases, with 11 bases separating them. The CDR3 spans 13 residues. CDR3 in amino acids: CASSLGKGTEAFF. CDR3 in DNA: TGTGCCAGCAGTCTAGGGAAAGGCACTGAAGCTTTCTTT.

This clonotype came up many times. The chain recombines TRBV4-1 with TRBJ2-3; TRBD2 matches 7 bases. V shed 3 bases and J 5 bases; nucleotides not matched to a gene: 14. CDR3 length: 17 residues. The germline CDR1 and CDR2 sequences are MGHRA and YSYEKL. CDR3 coding DNA: TGCGCCAGCAGCCAGAGCGGGAACACGGCTTTAGGAGATACGCAGTATTTT. This translates into CASSQSGNTALGDTQYF.

This clonotype was counted only a few times. The J gene is TRBJ2-7, the V gene TRBV5-1; D uncertain. The V end lost 0 bases, the J end lost 0 bases, and 10 bases lay between the germline ends. The germline V gene has CDR1 SGHRS and CDR2 YFSETQ. CDR3 length: 15 amino acids. The CDR3 loop reads CASSLESRLSYEQYF. CDR3 in DNA: TGCGCCAGCAGCTTGGAGTCCAGACTCTCCTACGAGCAGTACTTC.

This clonotype has just a few counts. This sequence joins TRBV6-5 and TRBJ2-1; D tentatively fits TRBD1 or TRBD2 (6 bases each). The ends were cut back, 6 bases at V and 7 bases at J, with 16 bases in the middle. The CDR3 loop spans 14 amino acids. Per the germline V gene, CDR1 is MNHEY and CDR2 is SVGAGI. CDR3 protein: CASSRRGGPNEQFF. CDR3 nucleotide sequence: TGTGCCAGCAGCCGACGAGGGGGGCCTAATGAGCAGTTCTTC.